These 18 T cell receptor beta chains originate from one sample sequenced in a study of OX40 agonist ivuxolimab in advanced cancers. Produced via immunoSEQ multiplex PCR; TCRdb's table is partial and in-frame only. The repertoire holds some 60,000 clones, approximately 90% seen once, with roughly 20% in the top ten. This specimen was CD4+ or CD8+ T cells sorted from blood, taken in a trial of the OX40 agonist ivuxolimab. The source is an adult with an advanced solid tumor such as melanoma, head and neck, liver or kidney cancer.

The chain is built from TRBV7-9 and TRBJ2-5; no reliable D call. The J call may be faulty, since TRBJ2-7 better matches the DNA end. CDR1 and CDR2 from the germline V gene are SEHNR and FQNEAQ (reference sequence). The CDR3 is 15 amino acids. This chain's CDR3 is CASSLASDGLYEQYF. In nucleotides, the CDR3 is TGTGCCAGCAGCTTAGCGTCTGACGGCCTCTACGAGCAGTACTTC.

This clone was found once. This chain uses TRBV11-2 with TRBJ2-5; D not certain. The CDR3 length is 15 residues. The germline V and J ends were trimmed by 5 bases and 0 bases, with 13 bases remaining between them. Looked up from germline, CDR1 is SGHAT and CDR2 is FQNNGV. Written as DNA, the CDR3 is TGTGCCAGCAGCCAAGAGGCAGGCGACCAAGAGACCCAGTACTTC. Translating gives CASSQEAGDQETQYF.

The V and J genes are TRBV6-5 and TRBJ2-7; 7 bases align to TRBD1. Per germline, CDR1 MNHEY and CDR2 SVGAGI. The CDR3 has 14 amino acids. The trim removed 6 bases at V and 2 bases at J, leaving 7 bases unmatched. The CDR3 DNA follows: TGTGCCAGCAGCCTTACAGGGGAGCCCTACGAGCAGTACTTC. It specifies CASSLTGEPYEQYF.

This chain connects TRBV2 to TRBJ2-7; the D is unclear. The CDR3 spans 15 residues. Germline CDR1 and CDR2: SNHLY and FYNNEI. Trimming took off 2 bases at V and 0 bases at J, with 11 bases between the two ends. This CDR3 is CASSESSTSSYEQYF. The CDR3 DNA sequence: TGTGCCAGCAGTGAATCCAGCACGAGCTCCTACGAGCAGTACTTC.

This chain connects TRBV4-1 to TRBJ2-2, with 9 bases lining up with TRBD1. The trim removed 4 bases at V and 6 bases at J, leaving 6 bases unmatched. Germline-derived CDR1 and CDR2 are MGHRA and YSYEKL. The CDR3 has 15 amino acids. CDR3 DNA sequence: TGCGCCAGCAGCCCATGGACAGGGGCAGCCGGGGAGCTGTTTTTT. Its protein product is CASSPWTGAAGELFF.

In this sample, this clone turned up once. V gene TRBV19 combines with J gene TRBJ2-5; D not resolved. The CDR3 has 11 residues. The V gene lost 3 bases and the J gene lost 5 bases, with 4 bases spanning the gap. CDR1 and CDR2 (germline): LNHDA, SQIVND (reference sequence). The DNA for the CDR3 is TGTGCCAGTAGTATGGGGGAGACCCAGTACTTC. Translation gives CASSMGETQYF. The entire variable domain, with the rest obtained from reference TRBV19 and TRBJ2-5, is as follows: DGGITQSPKYLFRKEGQNVTLSCEQNLNHDAMYWYRQDPGQGLRLIYYSQIVNDFQKGDIAEGYSVSREKKESFPLTVTSAQKNPTAFYLCASSMGETQYFGPGTRLLVL.

This chain links TRBV5-4 with TRBJ2-7, with 12 bases lining up with TRBD2. Germline CDR1 is SGHNT and CDR2 is YYREEE (reference sequence). The CDR3 loop spans 16 amino acids. The V gene end was trimmed by 0 bases and the J gene end by 1 base; junction bases not matched to a gene: 2. The CDR3 bases are TGTGCCAGCAGCTTGGGCACTAGCGGGGGGTCCTACGAGCAGTACTTC. As protein: CASSLGTSGGSYEQYF. Using reference TRBV5-4 and TRBJ2-7 for the parts outside the CDR3, the full variable domain is ETGVTQSPTHLIKTRGQQVTLRCSSQSGHNTVSWYQQALGQGPQFIFQYYREEENGRGNFPPRFSGLQFPNYSSELNVNALELDDSALYLCASSLGTSGGSYEQYFGPGTRLTVT.

V and J are TRBV15 and TRBJ2-3, with D perhaps TRBD2 (6 bases). The CDR3 has 16 residues. Trimming pared 5 bases from V and 0 bases from J, leaving 15 bases between. Germline CDR1 reads LNHNV; CDR2 reads YYDKDF (reference sequence). CDR3 sequence (DNA): TGTGCCACCAGCGGACATCCAGGGAGGAGCACAGATACGCAGTATTTT. It yields the protein CATSGHPGRSTDTQYF.

In nucleotides, the CDR3 is TGTGCCAGCAGCTACACAGGGCCAACCTACGAGCAGTACTTC. It translates to CASSYTGPTYEQYF. J is TRBJ2-7 and V is TRBV5-8, with a possible D match to TRBD1 (6 bases). The germline V gene has CDR1 SGHTS and CDR2 YDEGEE. Trimming cost V 3 bases and J 2 bases, with 12 bases left between them. This CDR3 is built from 14 residues. The full variable domain, completed using reference TRBV5-8 and TRBJ2-7, is EAGVTQSPTHLIKTRGQQATLRCSPISGHTSVYWYQQALGLGLQFLLWYDEGEERNRGNFPPRFSGRQFPNYSSELNVNALELEDSALYLCASSYTGPTYEQYFGPGTRLTVT.

The genes are TRBV13 and TRBJ1-1; D unresolved. Trimming stripped 0 bases from V and 4 bases from J, with 6 bases between. The CDR3 runs 13 residues. The germline gives CDR1 PRHDT, CDR2 FYEKMQ (reference sequence). CDR3 sequence reads: CASSLGGSTEAFF. In nucleotides, the CDR3 is TGTGCCAGCAGCTTAGGTGGTTCCACTGAAGCTTTCTTT.

This chain uses TRBV4-2 with TRBJ2-7; either TRBD1 or TRBD2 may fit D (6 bases each). Germline V gene sequence: CDR1 LGHNA, CDR2 YNFKEQ. CDR3 length: 15 amino acids. Trimming removed 0 bases from V and 2 bases from J, with 11 bases in between. CDR3 residues: CASSQDPGAPYEQYF. For the CDR3, the DNA is TGTGCCAGCAGCCAAGATCCGGGGGCACCCTACGAGCAGTACTTC.

This chain connects TRBV7-9 to TRBJ1-1, with D possibly matching TRBD1 (6 bases). V was shortened by 4 bases and J by 0 bases, with 9 bases between the two germline ends. The CDR3 totals 14 residues. Germline V gene lookup returns CDR1 SEHNR and CDR2 FQNEAQ (reference sequence). The CDR3 DNA follows: TGTGCCAGCAGCTCCTGGACAGTGAACACTGAAGCTTTCTTT. Translating gives CASSSWTVNTEAFF.

V is TRBV28 and J is TRBJ1-6; 7 bases agree with TRBD1. V shed 6 bases and J 10 bases; nucleotides not matched to a gene: 12. The germline CDR1 and CDR2 sequences are MDHEN and SYDVKM. CDR3 length: 15 residues. The CDR3, as DNA: TGTGCCAGCAGCACCACCCGGGACAGACTCTCACCCCTCCACTTT. The encoded protein is CASSTTRDRLSPLHF.

The chain employs TRBV30 and TRBJ1-1, with no clear D. Trimming pared 1 base from V and 1 base from J, leaving 4 bases between. The germline V gene encodes CDR1 GTSNPN and CDR2 SVGIG (reference sequence). This CDR3 has 12 residues. In DNA, the CDR3 is TGTGCCTGGAGTGAGGGGAACACTGAAGCTTTCTTT. Translated, it gives CAWSEGNTEAFF.

The chain couples TRBV2 to TRBJ2-3; TRBD2 aligns across 8 bases. Looked up from germline, CDR1 is SNHLY and CDR2 is FYNNEI. The CDR3 length is 15 residues. V trimming: 7 bases; J trimming: 11 bases; junction bases outside the gene matches: 17. CDR3 sequence: CASTRTLGGEGMQYF. CDR3 in DNA: TGTGCCAGCACTCGAACTCTCGGGGGGGAAGGAATGCAGTATTTT.

The chain couples TRBV4-1 to TRBJ1-5; a possible D gene is TRBD1 (5 bases). The CDR3 runs to 18 residues. Looked up from germline, CDR1 is MGHRA and CDR2 is YSYEKL. Trimming shortened V by 0 bases and J by 0 bases, and 15 bases separated the two germline ends. This chain's CDR3 is CASSQEEGRGYSNQPQHF. Here the CDR3 DNA reads TGCGCCAGCAGCCAAGAAGAGGGGAGAGGATATAGCAATCAGCCCCAGCATTTT.

This clone was seen only once. The chain employs TRBV5-6 and TRBJ2-1, with TRBD2 matching 13 bases. Germline V lookup: CDR1 SGHDT, CDR2 YYEEEE. The CDR3 runs to 16 residues. Trimming took 0 bases from V and 3 from J; bases not matched to a gene: 0. In DNA, the CDR3 is TGTGCCAGCAGCTTGGGACTAGCGGGGGGCTACAATGAGCAGTTCTTC. The encoded protein is CASSLGLAGGYNEQFF. Based on the CDR3 plus reference TRBV5-6 and TRBJ2-1, the full variable domain is DAGVTQSPTHLIKTRGQQVTLRCSPKSGHDTVSWYQQALGQGPQFIFQYYEEEERQRGNFPDRFSGHQFPNYSSELNVNALLLGDSALYLCASSLGLAGGYNEQFFGPGTRLTVL.

The chain links TRBV7-9 to TRBJ2-7; D remains ambiguous. Trimming removed 5 bases from V and 3 bases from J, with 11 bases in between. The CDR3 length is 13 residues. The germline V gene has CDR1 SEHNR and CDR2 FQNEAQ (reference sequence). The CDR3 region has the DNA TGTGCCAGCAGCGCACCCTCCTACTACGAGCAGTACTTC. Translation gives CASSAPSYYEQYF.